This T cell receptor beta chain stems from a study of shared clonotypes between healthy human individuals (dated by TCRdb to about 2020). Concerning the study at large: The cohort comprised a couple of women and a few men aged 18 to 49 years. For each donor, three plates each were used for CD4 naive and CD4 memory, two plates were used for CD8 naive, and one plate was used for CD8 memory. The study deeply sequenced blood TCR repertoires of about 5 healthy adults to estimate repertoire size and the extent of clonotype sharing between individuals. To increase sequencing depth and limit assay-specific biases, TCR repertoire library preparation and sequencing were carried out by different laboratories using diverse techniques. Each donor's leukapheresis produced roughly between roughly 0.85 and 10 billion PBMCs.

On the study overall, not on this receptor specifically: Pairwise subsampling indicated that sequencing depth was expected to affect the degree of clonotype sharing among donors. Rarefaction of sorted-subset datasets indicated incomplete sequencing despite the large sequencing depth. Estimated clonotype richness was generally larger for naive than for memory subsets. The genetic and exposure-history diversity represented was limited by the small number of donors. Across several donors, roughly 5% of naive CD4, roughly 3.4% of naive CD8, approximately 2.5% of memory CD4, and 0.4% to 0.45% of memory CD8 clonotypes were shared. Clonotypes shared by all four sorted-subset donors showed higher generation probabilities than non-shared clonotypes. Sampling was restricted to blood, and TCR repertoires in tissue are likely to differ from TCR repertoires in blood.

Comment on this clone: Its cognate antigen has yet to be identified. The input lacks base qualities; no much larger clone sits a single base away.

The donors were healthy, HIV-negative adults who had no recently reported acute infections or vaccinations. All donors were Caucasian adults living in Nashville, Tennessee, USA. CD4+ T cells were enriched by magnetic negative selection, after which naive cells were positively selected on CD45RA and the negative fraction was taken as the memory subset. Blood was collected by leukapheresis, and PBMCs were isolated by Ficoll-Histopaque density gradient centrifugation and then cryopreserved in liquid nitrogen vapor phase. Analytical flow cytometry was used to check the purity and quantity of each magnetically sorted T cell population. Genomic DNA was isolated from each sorted fraction and quantified by UV absorbance on a Nanodrop 2000c. Taken from the germline V gene, the CDR1 and CDR2 loops are SGHDT and YYEEEE. V is pruned by 0 bases and J by 7 bases, leaving 5 bases of the junction without a gene match. From the cysteine through the phenylalanine, the CDR3 covers 15 amino acids. The read is trimmed to its CDR3 DNA, 45 bases read in frame from base 1.

TCR CDR3 regions were amplified from genomic DNA by multiplex PCR using the deep immunoSEQ assay. For each cell subset, the extracted genomic DNA was distributed evenly across all wells of several immunoSEQ 96-well plates, and each plate served as one replicate. For sorted subsets, roughly 200 ng genomic DNA, equal to tens of thousands of T cell genomes, was loaded into each replicate PCR. Purified libraries were measured with a Qubit 3.0 fluorometer, size-checked on a Bioanalyzer 2100, and measured again with the KAPA Library Quantification kit. Every immunoSEQ 96-well plate was sequenced on a separate single-read 150-cycle Illumina NextSeq 550 flow cell. The authors' pipeline ran thus. Because only junctional sequences without quality scores were contained in the immunoSEQ output, filtering matching that applied to full-length reads could not be performed. To assign V/J genes and CDR3, sequences were annotated against IMGT germline references using PyIR, a Python wrapper for IgBLAST v1.9. Any read was removed if the V/J assignment was weak (E-value above 1e-6), the CDR3 was missing, or the read contained stop codons, out-of-frame junctions, or ambiguous translated residues. V3J clonotypes were defined as sequences sharing the same inferred V gene, J gene, and CDR3 amino acid sequence. Percentage overlap between repertoires was calculated by dividing the number of shared unique clonotypes by the size of the smaller repertoire. Three approaches were used to assess repertoire richness: RTK rarefaction, the Chao1 estimator, and Recon v2.1 estimates of unobserved clonotypes. For all TCRbeta clonotypes obtained by the gDNA method from a handful of donors, generation probabilities were computed with OLGA. In its TCRdb copy, this immuneACCESS table keeps in-frame sequences only and misses some clones. Where compared with another copy, unresolved V genes explain less than half of these, and the others have no known cause. V and J calls and clone size follow that table, whereas D and trimming were derived from the DNA. For this sample there are nearly 1,000,000 clones; around three quarters appear just once. The top ten hold around 1.5% of the sample.

This receptor was obtained from a man aged 18-30 years in good health. The sample comprised memory CD4+ T cells sorted from blood. The sample's cell subset or site label, decoded: CD45RA-negative fraction. The chain employs TRBV5-6 and TRBJ1-4, with 8 central nucleotides matching TRBD1. The CDR3 sequence is CASSLAGGAGEKLFF. The sequenced DNA is TGTGCCAGCAGCTTGGCAGGGGGCGCGGGTGAAAAACTGTTTTTT. Joined to the reference TRBV5-6 and TRBJ1-4 proteins, this CDR3 gives the full variable domain: DAGVTQSPTHLIKTRGQQVTLRCSPKSGHDTVSWYQQALGQGPQFIFQYYEEEERQRGNFPDRFSGHQFPNYSSELNVNALLLGDSALYLCASSLAGGAGEKLFFGSGTQLSVL.